A single T cell receptor beta chain is shown here with its context. Its specificity is not known. The data stem from a study of vaccination and CD4 T cells after COVID-19. Study-level findings and limits: Among reactive clones from convalescent patients, a median around 90% appeared only post-vaccination. The median number of SARS-CoV-2-reactive clonotypes increased from approximately 21 to 40, a change that did not reach significance.

Treatment: approximately nine-day PBMC culture with coronavirus spike peptide pools or control peptides (ViraFEST assay). Samples of CD4+ T cells were obtained from the unexposed donor before the COVID-19 pandemic (2011-2018). Sequenced with the Oncomine TCR Beta short-read assay was DNA taken from cultured CD4+ T cells. Genomic DNA extraction was carried out from cultured CD4+ T cells. TCRdb used MiXCR to reprocess the PCR reads, holding one entry per CDR3 protein. The repertoire holds fewer than 8,000 distinct CDR3 sequences, with roughly 32% as singletons. The clonotype originates from a human donor in good health. The material sequenced was CD4+ T cells from blood, cultured in vitro.

The CDR3: CSARRADGLGNTQYF. CDR3 DNA: TGCAGTGCCAGACGGGCGGACGGTTTGGGAAATACGCAGTATTTT. The chain uses TRBV20-1 and TRBJ2-3; D unresolved. The CDR3 has 15 residues. The germline V gene has CDR1 DFQATT and CDR2 SNEGSKA (reference sequence). V was clipped by 6 bases and J by 7 bases, with 23 bases between them.